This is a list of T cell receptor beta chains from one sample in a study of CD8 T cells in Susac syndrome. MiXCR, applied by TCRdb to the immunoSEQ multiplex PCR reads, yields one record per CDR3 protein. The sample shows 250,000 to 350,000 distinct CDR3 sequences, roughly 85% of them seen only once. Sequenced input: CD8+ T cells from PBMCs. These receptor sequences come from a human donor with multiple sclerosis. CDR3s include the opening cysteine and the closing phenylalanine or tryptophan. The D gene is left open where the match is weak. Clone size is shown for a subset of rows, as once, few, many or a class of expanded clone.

CASGPGGEQFF	TGTGCTAGTGGCCCTGGCGGTGAGCAGTTCTTC	few	TRBV12-5	11	TRBJ2-1	.
CASSLAGTGWNQPQHF	TGTGCCAGCAGCTTGGCCGGGACAGGGTGGAATCAGCCCCAGCATTTT	.	TRBV5-5	16	TRBJ1-5	TRBD1
CSVVIRSTDTQYF	TGCAGCGTTGTTATCAGGAGCACAGATACGCAGTATTTT	.	TRBV29-1	13	TRBJ2-3	.
CAIKVAGSGINTGELFF	TGTGCCATCAAAGTAGCGGGCTCCGGAATTAACACCGGGGAGCTGTTTTTT	.	TRBV10-3	17	TRBJ2-2	TRBD2
CSARGQRHYNEQFF	TGCAGTGCTAGGGGACAGCGACACTACAATGAGCAGTTCTTC	once	TRBV20-1	14	TRBJ2-1	TRBD1
CSVEKSRDSYNEQFF	TGCAGCGTTGAGAAATCCCGGGACTCCTACAATGAGCAGTTCTTC	.	TRBV29-1	15	TRBJ2-1	.
CASPSGSGPYNEQFF	TGTGCCAGCCCTAGCGGGAGCGGGCCATACAATGAGCAGTTCTTC	.	TRBV7-9	15	TRBJ2-1	TRBD2
CASSPPFGANTGELFF	TGTGCCAGCTCACCACCGTTTGGCGCGAACACCGGGGAGCTGTTTTTT	.	TRBV18	16	TRBJ2-2	.
CASSLSISNTDTQYF	TGTGCCAGCAGTTTATCGATTTCCAACACAGATACGCAGTATTTT	once	TRBV27	15	TRBJ2-3	.
CASSSPYESEAFF	TGTGCCAGCAGCTCGCCTTATGAATCTGAAGCTTTCTTT	few	TRBV7-9	13	TRBJ1-1	.
CASSAGVYEQFF	TGTGCCAGTAGTGCAGGGGTCTACGAGCAGTTCTTC	.	TRBV19	12	TRBJ2-1	.
CASSPAEGGYEQYF	TGCGCCAGCAGCCCGGCCGAGGGGGGCTACGAGCAGTACTTC	.	TRBV4-1	14	TRBJ2-7	.
CASSFHRPRLGANEQFF	TGTGCCAGCAGTTTCCACCGCCCGAGACTCGGTGCCAATGAGCAGTTCTTC	.	TRBV12-3/TRBV12-4	17	TRBJ2-1	.
CASTGTGASPYEQYF	TGTGCCAGCACGGGAACCGGAGCTAGCCCCTACGAGCAGTACTTC	few	TRBV7-9	15	TRBJ2-7	.
CASSFMSLETQYF	TGTGCCAGCAGCTTCATGAGTCTGGAGACCCAGTACTTC	.	TRBV7-9	13	TRBJ2-5	.
CASQMGGSEAFF	TGTGCCAGCCAGATGGGGGGCTCGGAAGCTTTCTTT	.	TRBV5-6	12	TRBJ1-1	.
CASSLQGGTGNTIYF	TGTGCCAGCAGCTTGCAGGGGGGCACTGGAAACACCATATATTTT	.	TRBV5-6	15	TRBJ1-3	TRBD1
CASSLFSGTVRTYEQYF	TGTGCCAGCAGCCTATTTTCCGGGACCGTTAGAACCTACGAGCAGTACTTC	.	TRBV28	17	TRBJ2-7	.
CASSARTYTYEQYF	TGTGCCAGCAGCGCACGGACTTATACCTACGAGCAGTACTTC	.	TRBV3-1	14	TRBJ2-7	.
CASSLAGVYEQYF	TGTGCCAGCAGCTTAGCCGGAGTCTACGAGCAGTACTTC	few	TRBV7-6	13	TRBJ2-7	.
CASSPSAANTGELFF	TGTGCCAGCTCACCATCGGCAGCTAACACCGGGGAGCTGTTTTTT	.	TRBV18	15	TRBJ2-2	.
CASSWKRESYNEQFF	TGTGCCAGCAGCTGGAAGCGGGAGTCATACAATGAGCAGTTCTTC	.	TRBV5-4	15	TRBJ2-1	TRBD2
CASSPFIGRATYEQYF	TGTGCCAGCAGTCCCTTCATCGGACGCGCAACCTACGAGCAGTACTTC	.	TRBV6-2/TRBV6-3	16	TRBJ2-7	.
CASSYLVGDSPLHF	TGTGCCAGCAGTTACCTGGTCGGGGATTCACCCCTCCACTTT	.	TRBV6-5	14	TRBJ1-6	.
CASSLKGPRREQYF	TGTGCCAGCAGTTTAAAGGGGCCAAGGAGGGAGCAGTACTTC	few	TRBV27	14	TRBJ2-7	.
CASSPRQGAGNQPQHF	TGCGCCAGCAGCCCTCGTCAGGGGGCGGGCAATCAGCCCCAGCATTTT	.	TRBV4-1	16	TRBJ1-5	TRBD1
CASAKTGTEAFF	TGTGCCAGCGCAAAGACAGGCACTGAAGCTTTCTTT	.	TRBV27	12	TRBJ1-1	.
CASSQVGLAYEQYF	TGCGCCAGCAGCCAAGTCGGACTAGCCTACGAGCAGTACTTC	.	TRBV4-1	14	TRBJ2-7	TRBD2
CAWSLTGADTQYF	TGTGCCTGGAGTTTAACAGGAGCAGATACGCAGTATTTT	.	TRBV30	13	TRBJ2-3	.
CASSLPGGGSEQFF	TGTGCCAGCAGTCTCCCCGGCGGGGGTAGTGAGCAGTTCTTC	.	TRBV6-5	14	TRBJ2-1	TRBD2
CASSPPRSAQYF	TGTGCCAGCTCACCACCCAGATCGGCGCAGTATTTT	.	TRBV18	12	TRBJ2-3	.
CASSLGGRAAPQHF	TGTGCCAGCAGCTTAGGTGGCCGAGCAGCGCCCCAGCATTTT	.	TRBV13	14	TRBJ1-5	.
CASSYDRATEQFF	TGTGCCAGCAGCTACGACCGCGCTACTGAGCAGTTCTTC	.	TRBV13	13	TRBJ2-1	.
CSAREGPQHF	TGCAGTGCTAGAGAAGGGCCCCAGCATTTT	.	TRBV20-1	10	TRBJ1-5	.
CASSEFGGSHYTGELFF	TGTGCCAGCAGTGAGTTTGGTGGGTCCCATTACACCGGGGAGCTGTTTTTT	.	TRBV25-1	17	TRBJ2-2	.
CASRPPHRGPGIGYTF	TGTGCCAGCAGACCCCCTCACAGGGGGCCCGGTATAGGTTACACCTTC	.	TRBV6-1	16	TRBJ1-2	TRBD1
CASVPNYGYTF	TGTGCCAGTGTACCCAACTATGGCTACACCTTC	.	TRBV21-1	11	TRBJ1-2	.
CASSVTGTGPYEQYF	TGTGCCAGCAGCGTGACCGGGACAGGGCCCTACGAGCAGTACTTC	few	TRBV11-2	15	TRBJ2-7	TRBD1
CASSLSPAGPLSTDTQYF	TGTGCCAGCAGCTTATCTCCAGCGGGACCCCTTAGCACAGATACGCAGTATTTT	.	TRBV7-3	18	TRBJ2-3	TRBD2
CASSLSSGNYYNEQFF	TGTGCCAGCAGTTTGTCTAGCGGGAATTACTACAATGAGCAGTTCTTC	.	TRBV27	16	TRBJ2-1	TRBD2
CSALDLRYQETQYF	TGCAGTGCTCTCGACCTTAGGTACCAAGAGACCCAGTACTTC	.	TRBV20-1	14	TRBJ2-5	.
CAWSLLAELTYEQYF	TGTGCCTGGAGTTTGTTGGCAGAATTAACCTACGAGCAGTACTTC	.	TRBV30	15	TRBJ2-7	.
CASSDQQGPNTEAFF	TGTGCCAGCAGCGACCAACAGGGGCCGAACACTGAAGCTTTCTTT	.	TRBV9	15	TRBJ1-1	TRBD1
CASSGTGTGISEQYF	TGTGCCAGCAGTGGAACCGGGACAGGGATTAGTGAGCAGTACTTC	.	TRBV27	15	TRBJ2-7	TRBD1
CASSVLQGGPQREQFF	TGTGCCAGCAGCGTGCTACAGGGAGGGCCGCAGCGTGAGCAGTTCTTC	.	TRBV9	16	TRBJ2-1	.
CATSRGDRGPTDTQYF	TGTGCCACCAGCAGAGGCGACAGGGGGCCTACAGATACGCAGTATTTT	.	TRBV15	16	TRBJ2-3	TRBD1
CASSPPEGRAADTQYF	TGTGCCAGCAGCCCCCCTGAAGGGAGGGCCGCAGATACGCAGTATTTT	.	TRBV9	16	TRBJ2-3	TRBD2
CAWSSGTGVWYEQYF	TGTGCCTGGAGTTCGGGAACAGGGGTGTGGTACGAGCAGTACTTC	.	TRBV30	15	TRBJ2-7	TRBD1
CASSFLTPPGDEQFF	TGTGCCAGCAGTTTTTTGACCCCCCCTGGCGATGAGCAGTTCTTC	.	TRBV27	15	TRBJ2-1	.
CASSVESRSSYNEQFF	TGTGCCAGCAGCGTAGAGTCGCGGAGCTCCTACAATGAGCAGTTCTTC	.	TRBV9	16	TRBJ2-1	.
CASSLTSGSIDTQYF	TGCGCCAGCAGCTTGACTAGCGGGAGCATAGATACGCAGTATTTT	.	TRBV5-1	15	TRBJ2-3	TRBD2
CASSQDRSRDRSTDTQYF	TGCGCCAGCAGCCAAGATAGAAGCCGGGACAGGAGCACAGATACGCAGTATTTT	few	TRBV4-1	18	TRBJ2-3	TRBD1
CATQGASSYGYTF	TGTGCCACCCAAGGTGCCTCAAGCTATGGCTACACCTTC	.	TRBV10-3	13	TRBJ1-2	.
CAISDSDSGSTDEQFF	TGTGCCATCAGTGATTCGGATAGCGGGAGCACCGATGAGCAGTTCTTC	.	TRBV10-3	16	TRBJ2-1	TRBD2
CASSFYSSYEQYF	TGTGCCAGCAGTTTCTATAGCTCCTACGAGCAGTACTTC	.	TRBV12-3/TRBV12-4	13	TRBJ2-7	.
CASGFNTEAFF	TGTGCTAGTGGGTTTAACACTGAAGCTTTCTTT	.	TRBV12-5	11	TRBJ1-1	.
CASSEGLGDHEQYF	TGTGCCAGCAGCGAGGGGCTCGGGGACCACGAGCAGTACTTC	.	TRBV14	14	TRBJ2-7	.
CASSESGYSNQPQHF	TGTGCCAGCAGTGAGTCAGGGTATAGCAATCAGCCCCAGCATTTT	.	TRBV25-1	15	TRBJ1-5	.
CAWGQTGGPEEQYF	TGTGCCTGGGGTCAGACAGGGGGTCCGGAGGAGCAGTACTTC	.	TRBV30	14	TRBJ2-7	TRBD1
CASSLEPGGVTGELFF	TGTGCTAGCAGCTTAGAGCCCGGGGGAGTAACCGGGGAGCTGTTTTTT	.	TRBV7-7	16	TRBJ2-2	.